A single sample gave rise to the 6 T cell receptor beta chains below, sequenced in a study of monozygotic twins with inflammatory bowel disease. After re-calling the 5' RACE reads, TCRdb lists one entry per CDR3 protein, DNA absent. The sample's table shows fewer than 550,000 distinct CDR3 sequences. The sequenced sample was blood. The origin of the receptors is a human donor with ulcerative colitis or Crohn's disease, or a healthy co-twin of an affected twin (not recorded which).

The chain combines TRBV7-2 with TRBJ2-5; lacking DNA, the TRBD2 call made by TCRdb goes unchecked. Germline CDR1 and CDR2: SGHTA and FQGNSA. The CDR3 runs 13 residues. The CDR3 sequence is CASSRDPRETQYF.

This chain connects TRBV7-8 to TRBJ2-7; TCRdb proposes TRBD2, but this gene call is untestable without DNA. CDR3 size: 15 residues. The V gene's germline CDR1 is SGHVS and CDR2 FQNEAQ. CDR3 sequence reads: CASSLDRGLTYEQYF.

The chain joins TRBV7-2 to TRBJ1-6; the TCRdb call, TRBD1, lacks DNA for checking. CDR3 size: 14 residues. Germline values: CDR1 SGHTA, CDR2 FQGNSA. CDR3 residues: CASSILQGYSPLHF. The full variable domain, completed using reference TRBV7-2 and TRBJ1-6, is GAGVSQSPSNKVTEKGKDVELRCDPISGHTALYWYRQSLGQGLEFLIYFQGNSAPDKSGLPSDRFSAERTGGSVSTLTIQRTQQEDSAVYLCASSILQGYSPLHFGNGTRLTVT.

The chain uses TRBV18 and TRBJ2-7; TCRdb's assignment of TRBD1 cannot be checked, as there is no DNA. This CDR3 is built from 18 residues. Germline values: CDR1 KGHSH, CDR2 LQKENI. The CDR3 sequence: CASSPTLSHRQGSYEQYF.

V usage is TRBV27 and J usage is TRBJ2-3. CDR1 MNHEY and CDR2 SMNVEV come from the germline V gene (reference sequence). The CDR3 sequence is 14 residues long. The CDR3 protein is CASSSYGGTDTQYF.

This chain connects TRBV7-9 to TRBJ2-2. The CDR3 is made up of 14 amino acids. CDR1 SEHNR and CDR2 FQNEAQ come from the germline V gene (reference sequence). The CDR3 loop is CASSLGWTVGELFF. Variable domain in full (rest from reference TRBV7-9 and TRBJ2-2): DTGVSQNPRHKITKRGQNVTFRCDPISEHNRLYWYRQTLGQGPEFLTYFQNEAQLEKSRLLSDRFSAERPKGSFSTLEIQRTEQGDSAMYLCASSLGWTVGELFFGEGSRLTVL.